This TCR beta chain was obtained from a study of blood T cell repertoires in COVID-19. Study information: From T cells, B-cell-depleted T cells, or PBMCs came the material, which was cDNA or gDNA.

V lost 8 bases, J lost 5 bases, and 6 bases stayed unmatched. The germline V gene encodes CDR1 SGHAT and CDR2 FQNNGV. This CDR3 spans 13 amino acids. Measured with immunoSEQ multiplex PCR; TCRdb has only the in-frame clones, and not every one. The table shows 500,000 to 600,000 clones, with approximately 88% occurring only once. The sample comprised peripheral blood. This clonotype was obtained from a woman aged 45-65 years with COVID-19, enrolled during active disease. The chain recombines TRBV11-2 with TRBJ2-7; 10 bases fit TRBD1. CDR3 bases: TGTGCCAGCGGCCGGGACAGGGGCCACGAGCAGTACTTC. Encoded protein: CASGRDRGHEQYF.